The entry below gives a single T cell receptor (beta chain) sequence along with its context. The use of a sample-barcoded 5' primer and a J-beta primer mix characterized a second PCR of about 7 to 12 cycles. TCRdb re-called the 5' RACE reads with MiXCR, one entry per CDR3 protein. The sample holds around 940,000 distinct CDR3 sequences, roughly 51% seen once. This record comes from a study of blood T cells in healthy people across ages. Trimming took off 6 bases at V and 8 bases at J, with 16 bases between the two ends. The CDR3 runs 14 residues. Germline V gene data show CDR1 as LGHNA and CDR2 as YSLEER.

The chain is built from TRBV4-3 and TRBJ2-2; TRBD1 might be the D (5 bases). This clonotype was obtained from a woman aged 55 to 70 in good health. The source material was blood. This CDR3 is CASRKGQTVGELFF. In nucleotides, the CDR3 is TGCGCCAGCAGAAAGGGCCAGACAGTTGGGGAGCTGTTTTTT.